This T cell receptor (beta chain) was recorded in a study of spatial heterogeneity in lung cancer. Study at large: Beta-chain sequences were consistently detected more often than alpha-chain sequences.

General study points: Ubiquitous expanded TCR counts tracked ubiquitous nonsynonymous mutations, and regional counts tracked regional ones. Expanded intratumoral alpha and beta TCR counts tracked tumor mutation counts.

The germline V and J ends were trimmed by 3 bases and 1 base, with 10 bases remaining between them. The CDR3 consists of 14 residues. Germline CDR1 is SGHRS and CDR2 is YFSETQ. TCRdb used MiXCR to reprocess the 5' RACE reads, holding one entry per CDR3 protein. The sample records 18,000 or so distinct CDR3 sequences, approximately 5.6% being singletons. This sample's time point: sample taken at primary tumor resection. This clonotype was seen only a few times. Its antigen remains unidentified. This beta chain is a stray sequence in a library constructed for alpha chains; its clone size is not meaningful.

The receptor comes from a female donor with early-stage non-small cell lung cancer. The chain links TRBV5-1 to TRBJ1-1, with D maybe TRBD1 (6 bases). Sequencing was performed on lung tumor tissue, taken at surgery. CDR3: CASSSTGENTEAFF. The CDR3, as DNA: TGCGCCAGCAGCTCGACAGGCGAGAACACTGAAGCTTTCTTT.